A single sample gave rise to the 24 T cell receptor beta chains below, sequenced in a study of response to subunit inactivated influenza vaccine (dated by TCRdb to 2016 to 2019). Libraries were made using RT-PCR. TCRdb shows the sequencer as Illumina HiSeq 2500. The public sequencing data were trimmed at Q25 with fastp and processed into clonotypes with MiXCR by TCRdb, which kept only in-frame beta chains. Each CDR3 protein appears once, grouped with its most common genes and DNA. The sample profile shows over 450,000 distinct CDR3 sequences; about an eighth of them were found once. The ten largest clones take up under 15% of the sample. Reading the label with the study, this specimen's time point is: 45 days after influenza vaccine administration. Material: PBMCs from blood, obtained 40 to 50 days after vaccination. Receptor source: a man aged 45-60 years who received an inactivated influenza vaccine. Donor details come from another sample of the same person, matched by shared clones.

This clonotype was recorded a few times. This chain joins TRBV7-8 and TRBJ2-7; tentatively, D is TRBD1 or TRBD2 (5 bases each). Trimming left V 1 base short and J 5 bases short, with 15 bases between. Germline CDR1 and CDR2: SGHVS and FQNEAQ. The CDR3 consists of 15 residues. The CDR3 loop reads CASSLVGAEGHEQYF. The CDR3 DNA reads as TGTGCCAGCAGCTTAGTTGGGGCCGAGGGCCACGAGCAGTACTTC.

This clonotype was observed a few times. The chain has TRBV5-1 and TRBJ2-1; unclear D gene. Trimming removed 0 bases from V and 8 bases from J, with 15 bases in between. CDR1 SGHRS and CDR2 YFSETQ come from the germline V gene. The CDR3 is 15 amino acids. The CDR3 reads CASSLDGIAIDEQFF. The DNA for the CDR3 is TGCGCCAGCAGCTTGGATGGCATAGCCATCGATGAGCAGTTCTTC. The whole variable domain, filled in from reference TRBV5-1 and TRBJ2-1, reads KAGVTQTPRYLIKTRGQQVTLSCSPISGHRSVSWYQQTPGQGLQFLFEYFSETQRNKGNFPGRFSGRQFSNSRSEMNVSTLELGDSALYLCASSLDGIAIDEQFFGPGTRLTVL.

This clonotype was counted between two and nine times. The chain employs TRBV20-1 and TRBJ2-7; no clear D. Trimming took off 3 bases at V and 6 bases at J, with 9 bases between the two ends. Germline CDR1 is DFQATT and CDR2 is SNEGSKA (reference sequence). The CDR3 covers 11 residues. The DNA of the CDR3 is TGCAGTGCTAGGTCGGGTACCGAGCAGTACTTC. Protein product: CSARSGTEQYF.

This clonotype showed up many times. The rearrangement links TRBV20-1 to TRBJ2-3, with 10 bases aligning to TRBD2. The CDR3 is 18 amino acids. V was clipped by 6 bases and J by 1 base; unmatched bases: 16. Looked up from germline, CDR1 is DFQATT and CDR2 is SNEGSKA (reference sequence). The CDR3, as DNA: TGCAGTGCGGACGGGGGGACTAGCGTAACAGGAGGCACAGATACGCAGTATTTT. As protein: CSADGGTSVTGGTDTQYF.

This clonotype was seen only a few times. The chain links TRBV2 to TRBJ2-2, with 8 positions matching TRBD1. Germline trimming cut 9 bases from V and 4 bases from J; bases unmatched to any gene: 7. The CDR3 extends over 14 amino acids. Germline V gene lookup returns CDR1 SNHLY and CDR2 FYNNEI. CDR3 in amino acids: CASSRTGTTGELFF. CDR3 nucleotides: TGTGCCAGTTCGAGGACAGGGACCACCGGGGAGCTGTTTTTT. Using reference TRBV2 and TRBJ2-2 for the parts outside the CDR3, the full variable domain is EPEVTQTPSHQVTQMGQEVILRCVPISNHLYFYWYRQILGQKVEFLVSFYNNEISEKSEIFDDQFSVERPDGSNFTLKIRSTKLEDSAMYFCASSRTGTTGELFFGEGSRLTVL.

The chain couples TRBV29-1 to TRBJ1-2, with TRBD1 as a possible D gene (6 bases). This CDR3 contains 14 residues. V shed 4 bases and J shed 7 bases, with 19 bases lying between them. Germline-derived CDR1 and CDR2 are SQVTM and ANQGSEA. The CDR3 spells CSVGVGGAGAGYTF. The CDR3 region has the DNA TGCAGCGTTGGAGTCGGCGGAGCAGGGGCTGGCTACACCTTC.

This rearrangement joins TRBV6-5 to TRBJ1-1, with D uncertain. Germline values: CDR1 MNHEY, CDR2 SVGAGI. The CDR3 has 11 residues. Trimming took 2 bases from V and 12 from J, leaving 10 bases between them. The CDR3 is CASSYRGSTFF. The CDR3 DNA reads TGTGCCAGCAGTTACCGGGGTAGTACTTTCTTT.

V usage is TRBV20-1 and J usage is TRBJ1-2, with D perhaps TRBD1 (6 bases). Germline assignment: CDR1 DFQATT and CDR2 SNEGSKA (reference sequence). CDR3 length: 12 amino acids. V lost 0 bases and J 5 bases, leaving 7 bases between the germline ends. The DNA of the CDR3 is TGCAGTGCTAGAGAACAGGGTTATGGCTACACCTTC. Amino acids: CSAREQGYGYTF.

Only a few counts were recorded for this clonotype. This chain joins TRBV29-1 and TRBJ2-1, with D perhaps matching TRBD2 (6 bases). Trimming took 3 bases from V and 0 from J, leaving 12 bases between them. Germline V gene lookup returns CDR1 SQVTM and CDR2 ANQGSEA. The CDR3 contains 15 residues. The CDR3 region is CSVDRGLSSYNEQFF. CDR3 DNA sequence: TGCAGCGTTGATAGGGGACTGAGCTCCTACAATGAGCAGTTCTTC.

The chain couples TRBV6-2 or TRBV6-3 to TRBJ2-5, with 10 bases that match TRBD1. The ends lost 8 bases at V and 7 bases at J; junction bases unmatched: 19. Looked up from germline, CDR1 is MNHEY and CDR2 is SVGEGT. The CDR3 runs to 17 residues. CDR3 sequence (DNA): TGTGCCAGCGCAAAGGACAGGGGGTCGGCCCCCCCGGGGACCCAGTACTTC. Its protein is CASAKDRGSAPPGTQYF.

The V and J genes are TRBV12-3 or TRBV12-4 and TRBJ2-2, with 10 bases that match TRBD2. The CDR3 covers 18 residues. V was pared by 6 bases and J by 4 bases, with 14 bases of the junction left unmatched. In DNA form, the CDR3 reads TGTGCCAGCAGCCCTCATAGAAGCGGGAGGGCCTCCACCGGGGAGCTGTTTTTT. This sequence encodes CASSPHRSGRASTGELFF.

There are a few counts of this clonotype. The genes are TRBV7-9 and TRBJ2-5; no reliable D call. V was pared by 5 bases and J by 2 bases, with 12 bases between. CDR3 length: 14 residues. The germline CDR1 and CDR2 sequences are SEHNR and FQNEAQ (reference sequence). The CDR3 DNA reads as TGTGCCAGCAGCCCAGGTTCCAGACAAGAGACCCAGTACTTC. It encodes CASSPGSRQETQYF.

The V and J genes are TRBV9 and TRBJ2-3; perhaps TRBD2 as D (5 bases). V lost 3 bases to trimming and J lost 7 bases, with 12 bases between them. Germline V gene lookup returns CDR1 SGDLS and CDR2 YYNGEE. CDR3 size: 13 residues. The CDR3 DNA reads TGTGCCAGCAGCGGAGGGAGTTTTCATACGCAGTATTTT. Its protein is CASSGGSFHTQYF.

The chain is built from TRBV5-6 and TRBJ2-3, with D perhaps TRBD2 (5 bases). The germline gives CDR1 SGHDT, CDR2 YYEEEE. This CDR3 contains 11 residues. The V end lost 6 bases, the J end lost 9 bases, and 11 bases lay between the germline ends. This CDR3 is CASTASGTQYF. In nucleotides, the CDR3 is TGTGCCAGCACCGCATCGGGGACGCAGTATTTT.

This clonotype was observed a few times. This sequence joins TRBV29-1 and TRBJ2-3, with TRBD2 identical over 8 bases. The germline V gene encodes CDR1 SQVTM and CDR2 ANQGSEA. The V and J ends lost 4 bases and 2 bases, in that order; junction bases with no gene match: 17. The CDR3 runs to 18 residues. The CDR3 sequence is CSVVTGPLSGATTDTQYF. DNA of the CDR3: TGCAGCGTTGTAACAGGGCCGCTTAGCGGGGCAACCACAGATACGCAGTATTTT.

The CDR3 sequence is CASSSRQGAGNEQFF. The CDR3 DNA follows: TGTGCCAGCAGCTCCCGACAGGGGGCTGGCAATGAGCAGTTCTTC. V is TRBV9 and J is TRBJ2-1; 10 bases are a match to TRBD1. This CDR3 contains 15 residues. J lost 6 bases, V lost 4 bases, and 7 bases had no gene match. Germline V gene data show CDR1 as SGDLS and CDR2 as YYNGEE.

This clonotype appeared many times. The chain has TRBV27 and TRBJ2-1; D gene ambiguous. V lost 4 bases and J lost 9, with 13 bases in between. The germline gives CDR1 MNHEY, CDR2 SMNVEV (reference sequence). The CDR3 is 13 amino acids. The DNA for the CDR3 is TGTGCCAGCAGTTCGGGCGCGATCGGTGAGCAGTTCTTC. It codes for CASSSGAIGEQFF.

The CDR3 nucleotides read TGTGCCAGCAGTGGAGGTAGCGGGGGGCGGGAGCAGTACTTC. Its protein is CASSGGSGGREQYF. The rearrangement uses TRBV2 and TRBJ2-7; TRBD2 matches at 10 bases. J gave up 7 bases and V 4 bases, and 7 bases lay outside the gene matches. Germline V gene lookup returns CDR1 SNHLY and CDR2 FYNNEI. The CDR3 contains 14 residues.

This clonotype was seen a handful of times. The V call is TRBV5-1, the J call TRBJ1-2; possible D gene TRBD1, 6 bases. The CDR3 spans 15 residues. Trimming took off 0 bases at V and 3 bases at J, with 12 bases between the two ends. In germline, CDR1 is SGHRS, CDR2 YFSETQ. CDR3 DNA: TGCGCCAGCAGCTTGGTTCAGGGGAAGGACTATGGCTACACCTTC. It is translated as CASSLVQGKDYGYTF.

This clonotype was seen a handful of times. This chain connects TRBV5-6 to TRBJ2-7; 9 bases fit TRBD1. The V segment lost 4 bases and the J segment 7 bases; nucleotides outside the gene matches: 12. The CDR3 sequence is 15 residues long. CDR1 is SGHDT and CDR2 is YYEEEE in the germline V gene. The CDR3 DNA follows: TGTGCCAGCAGCATTCCGGGACAGGGCGCCATGGAGCAGTACTTC. Protein product: CASSIPGQGAMEQYF. The full variable domain, completed using reference TRBV5-6 and TRBJ2-7, is DAGVTQSPTHLIKTRGQQVTLRCSPKSGHDTVSWYQQALGQGPQFIFQYYEEEERQRGNFPDRFSGHQFPNYSSELNVNALLLGDSALYLCASSIPGQGAMEQYFGPGTRLTVT.

The V and J genes are TRBV2 and TRBJ2-2, with D perhaps matching TRBD2 (5 bases). The CDR3 has 14 amino acids. Trimming cost V 0 bases and J 4 bases, with 6 bases left between them. Germline lookup yields CDR1 SNHLY and CDR2 FYNNEI. The chain's CDR3 is CASSEAGSTGELFF. DNA for the CDR3: TGTGCCAGCAGTGAAGCGGGGAGCACCGGGGAGCTGTTTTTT.

This clonotype was detected only a few times. The chain recombines TRBV7-2 with TRBJ2-1; a weak D match, TRBD2 (6 bases). Germline V gene lookup returns CDR1 SGHTA and CDR2 FQGNSA. The ends were cut back, 5 bases at V and 1 base at J, with 18 bases in the middle. This CDR3 is 17 amino acids long. CDR3 bases: TGTGCCAGCAGCCCAAGCGAGTTGGGACTTTCCTACAATGAGCAGTTCTTC. As protein: CASSPSELGLSYNEQFF.

The V and J genes are TRBV10-3 and TRBJ2-7, with a tentative D call TRBD2 (5 bases). The germline CDR1 and CDR2 sequences are ENHRY and SYGVKD. The CDR3 has 14 residues. V shed 3 bases and J shed 3 bases, with 12 bases lying between them. The CDR3 DNA reads as TGTGCCATCAGTGAACGGGGAGCCCTCTACGAGCAGTACTTC. Its protein product is CAISERGALYEQYF.

V is TRBV4-3 and J is TRBJ2-6; weak D call: TRBD2 (6 bases). Germline V gene sequence: CDR1 LGHNA, CDR2 YSLEER. This CDR3 comprises 15 residues. V gave up 3 bases and J gave up 3 bases, with 9 bases separating them. The DNA of the CDR3 is TGCGCCAGCAGCCAGGGGGGTGTTGGGGCCAACGTCCTGACTTTC. Its protein is CASSQGGVGANVLTF.